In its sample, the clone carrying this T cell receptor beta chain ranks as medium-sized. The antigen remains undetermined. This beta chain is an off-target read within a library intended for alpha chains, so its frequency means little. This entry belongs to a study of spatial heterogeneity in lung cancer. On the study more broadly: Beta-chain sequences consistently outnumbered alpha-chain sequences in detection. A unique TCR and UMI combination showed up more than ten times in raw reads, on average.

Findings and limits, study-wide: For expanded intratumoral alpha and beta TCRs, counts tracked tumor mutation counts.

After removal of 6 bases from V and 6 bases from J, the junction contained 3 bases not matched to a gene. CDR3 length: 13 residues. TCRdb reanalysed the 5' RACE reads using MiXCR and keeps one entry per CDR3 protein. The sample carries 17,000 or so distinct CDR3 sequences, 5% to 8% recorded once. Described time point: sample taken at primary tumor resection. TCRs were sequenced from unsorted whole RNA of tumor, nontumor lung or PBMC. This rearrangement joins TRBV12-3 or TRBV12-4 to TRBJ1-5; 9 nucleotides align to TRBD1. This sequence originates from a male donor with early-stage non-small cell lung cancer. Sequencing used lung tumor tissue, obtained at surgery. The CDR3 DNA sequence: TGTGCCAGCAGCGGGACAGGGCGTCAGCCCCAGCATTTT. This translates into CASSGTGRQPQHF.